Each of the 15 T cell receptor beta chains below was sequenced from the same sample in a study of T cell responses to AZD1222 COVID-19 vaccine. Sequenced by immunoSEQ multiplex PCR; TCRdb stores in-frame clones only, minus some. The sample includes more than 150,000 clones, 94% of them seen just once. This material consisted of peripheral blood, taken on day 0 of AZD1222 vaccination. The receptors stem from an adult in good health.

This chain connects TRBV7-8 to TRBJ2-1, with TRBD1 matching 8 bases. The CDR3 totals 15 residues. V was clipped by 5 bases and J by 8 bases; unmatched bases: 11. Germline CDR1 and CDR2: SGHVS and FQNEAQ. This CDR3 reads CASSHSQDRVHEQFF. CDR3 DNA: TGTGCCAGCAGCCATAGCCAGGACAGGGTACATGAGCAGTTCTTC. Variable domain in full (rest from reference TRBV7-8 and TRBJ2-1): GAGVSQSPRYKVAKRGQDVALRCDPISGHVSLFWYQQALGQGPEFLTYFQNEAQLDKSGLPSDRFFAERPEGSVSTLKIQRTQQEDSAVYLCASSHSQDRVHEQFFGPGTRLTVL.

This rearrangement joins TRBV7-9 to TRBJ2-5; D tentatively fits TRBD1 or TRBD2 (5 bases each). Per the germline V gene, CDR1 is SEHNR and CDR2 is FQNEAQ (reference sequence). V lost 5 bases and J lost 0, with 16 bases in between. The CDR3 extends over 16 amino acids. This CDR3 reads CASSAGPGPHQETQYF. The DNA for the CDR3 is TGTGCCAGCAGCGCAGGGCCGGGGCCCCACCAAGAGACCCAGTACTTC.

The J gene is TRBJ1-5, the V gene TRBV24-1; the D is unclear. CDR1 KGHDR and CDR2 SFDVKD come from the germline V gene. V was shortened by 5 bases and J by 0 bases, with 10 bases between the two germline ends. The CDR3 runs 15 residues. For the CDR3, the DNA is TGTGCCACCAGTGGGTCGGGAAATAGCAATCAGCCCCAGCATTTT. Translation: CATSGSGNSNQPQHF.

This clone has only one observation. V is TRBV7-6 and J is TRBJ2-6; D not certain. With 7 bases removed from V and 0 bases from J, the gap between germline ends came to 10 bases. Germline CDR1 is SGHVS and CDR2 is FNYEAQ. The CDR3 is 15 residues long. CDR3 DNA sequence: TGTGCCAGCACGAGGTCCGTCTCTGGGGCCAACGTCCTGACTTTC. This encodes CASTRSVSGANVLTF.

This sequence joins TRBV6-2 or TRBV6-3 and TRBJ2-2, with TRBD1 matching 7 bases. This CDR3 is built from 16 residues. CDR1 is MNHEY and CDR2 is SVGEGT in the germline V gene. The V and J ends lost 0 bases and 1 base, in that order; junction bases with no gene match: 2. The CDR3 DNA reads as TGTGCCAGCAGTTACTCGACAGGGCTGAACACCGGGGAGCTGTTTTTT. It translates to CASSYSTGLNTGELFF.

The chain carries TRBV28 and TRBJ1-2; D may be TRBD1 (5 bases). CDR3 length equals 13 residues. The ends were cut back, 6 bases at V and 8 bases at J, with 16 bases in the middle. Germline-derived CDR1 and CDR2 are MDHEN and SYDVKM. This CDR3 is CASRVQGSMGYTF. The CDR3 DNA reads TGTGCCAGCAGAGTGCAGGGCTCCATGGGCTACACCTTC.

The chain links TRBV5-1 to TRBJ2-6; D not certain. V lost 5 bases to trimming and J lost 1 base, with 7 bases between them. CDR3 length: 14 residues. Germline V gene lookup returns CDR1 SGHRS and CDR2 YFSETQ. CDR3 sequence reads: CASRSPSGANVLTF. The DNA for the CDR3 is TGCGCCAGCAGAAGTCCTTCTGGGGCCAACGTCCTGACTTTC. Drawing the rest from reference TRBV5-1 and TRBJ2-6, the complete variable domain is KAGVTQTPRYLIKTRGQQVTLSCSPISGHRSVSWYQQTPGQGLQFLFEYFSETQRNKGNFPGRFSGRQFSNSRSEMNVSTLELGDSALYLCASRSPSGANVLTFGAGSRLTVL.

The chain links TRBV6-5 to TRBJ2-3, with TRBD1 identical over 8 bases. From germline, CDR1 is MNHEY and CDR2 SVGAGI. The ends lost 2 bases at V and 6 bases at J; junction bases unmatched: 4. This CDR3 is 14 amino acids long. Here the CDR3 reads CASSYGQGADTQYF. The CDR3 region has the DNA TGTGCCAGCAGTTACGGGCAGGGGGCTGATACGCAGTATTTT.

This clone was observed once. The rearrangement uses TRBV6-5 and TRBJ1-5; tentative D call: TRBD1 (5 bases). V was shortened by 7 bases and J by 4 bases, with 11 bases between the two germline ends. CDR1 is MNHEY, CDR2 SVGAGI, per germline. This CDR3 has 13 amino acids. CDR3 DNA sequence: TGTGCCAGCACCTCCGGGGCAAATCAGCCCCAGCATTTT. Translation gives CASTSGANQPQHF.

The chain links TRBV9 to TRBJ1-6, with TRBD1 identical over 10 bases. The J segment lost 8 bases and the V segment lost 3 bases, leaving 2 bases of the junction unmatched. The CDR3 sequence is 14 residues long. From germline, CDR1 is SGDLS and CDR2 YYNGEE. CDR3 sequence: CASSDGTGDSPLHF. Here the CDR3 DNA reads TGTGCCAGCAGCGACGGGACAGGGGATTCACCCCTCCACTTT.

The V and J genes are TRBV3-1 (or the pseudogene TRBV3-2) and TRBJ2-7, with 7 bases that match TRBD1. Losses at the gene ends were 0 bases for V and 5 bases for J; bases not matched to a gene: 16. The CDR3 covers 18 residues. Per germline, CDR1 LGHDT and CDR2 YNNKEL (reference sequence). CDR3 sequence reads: CASSQEPVDQDRAHEQYF. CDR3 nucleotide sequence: TGTGCCAGCAGCCAAGAACCGGTGGATCAAGACAGGGCCCACGAGCAGTACTTC.

Here the CDR3 reads CASSRTSGANTGELFF. DNA for the CDR3: TGTGCCAGTAGTAGGACTAGCGGGGCGAACACCGGGGAGCTGTTTTTT. The chain combines TRBV19 with TRBJ2-2; 12 bases align to TRBD2. The V gene's germline CDR1 is LNHDA and CDR2 SQIVND (reference sequence). V was pared by 4 bases and J by 0 bases, with 0 bases of the junction left unmatched. This CDR3 contains 16 residues.

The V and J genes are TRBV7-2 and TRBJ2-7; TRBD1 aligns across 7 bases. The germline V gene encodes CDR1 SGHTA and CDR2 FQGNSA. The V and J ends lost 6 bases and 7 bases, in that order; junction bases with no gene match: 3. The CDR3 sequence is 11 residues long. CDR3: CASRKDREQYF. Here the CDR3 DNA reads TGTGCCAGCAGGAAGGACAGGGAGCAGTACTTC.

The CDR3 region is CASRTRGGRFSPLHF. Here the CDR3 DNA reads TGTGCCAGCAGGACTCGCGGGGGGCGATTTTCACCCCTCCACTTT. This chain links TRBV28 with TRBJ1-6; possibly TRBD1 for D (6 bases). V dropped 6 bases and J dropped 9 bases, with 18 bases sitting between them. The V gene's germline CDR1 is MDHEN and CDR2 SYDVKM. The CDR3 is made up of 15 amino acids.

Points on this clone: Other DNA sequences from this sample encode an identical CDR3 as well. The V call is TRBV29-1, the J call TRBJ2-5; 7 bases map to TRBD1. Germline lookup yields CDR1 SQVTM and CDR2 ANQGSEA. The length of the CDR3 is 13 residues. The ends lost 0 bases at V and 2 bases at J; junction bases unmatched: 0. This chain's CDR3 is CSVEDRGQETQYF. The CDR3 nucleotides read TGCAGCGTTGAAGACAGGGGGCAAGAGACCCAGTACTTC.